The following is a T cell receptor (beta chain) sequence with its context. This clonotype showed up just a few times. This clone's antigen is unknown. Base qualities are not recorded, but no much larger clone differs from it by a single base. Trimming removed 7 bases from V and 7 bases from J; the gene matches leave 7 bases unexplained. Measured from the cysteine to the phenylalanine, the CDR3 is 14 residues long. CDR3 DNA is the only sequence kept; it has 42 bases, read in frame from the first base. The germline V gene (reference sequence) specifies SEHNR as CDR1 and FQNEAQ as CDR2. Patients with ophthalmopathy had moderately to severely active disease, with a Clinical Activity Score of 3 or more, a NOSPECS grade of 4 or more, and a disease duration of less than 3 months. Anyone with other autoimmune diseases, uncontrolled infections, pregnancy or lactation was excluded from the study. Clinical symptoms, serum thyroxine, TRAb, thyroid ultrasound and orbital computed tomography were used for diagnosis. PBMCs were isolated from about 10 ml of fresh peripheral blood by Ficoll-Paque density gradient centrifugation. Trizol reagent was used to extract the total RNA, and its quality was then checked on an Agilent 2100 Bioanalyzer.

TCR beta CDR3 regions were amplified from RNA transcripts for repertoire sequencing. A first-round RT-PCR used HTBI primers with the Qiagen OneStep RT-PCR kit, followed by a second-round multiplex PCR, size selection and purification. The libraries underwent paired-end sequencing with 100 bp reads on an Illumina HiSeq2000. Turning to the authors' computational methods: Reads were processed with SOAPnuke, discarding reads with adapters, uncalled bases, mean Phred below 15, or no exact constant-primer or identifier match. High-quality paired reads were merged with COPE v1.2.5. Each unique nucleotide sequence was defined as a clonotype, and clonotypes were aligned to IMGT TRB V, D and J references with MiTCR v1.1. Only V-J combinations with frequency above 0.0001 were analysed, covering over 99% of repertoires. For each V-J combination, a TCR clonal expansion and chaos score was defined as the ratio of F50 clonal expansion to chaos observed in the TCRdist matrix. Features were reduced by Welch's t-statistics and random forest to over 10 V-J combinations, which fed a naive Bayes classifier. Thyroid-blood repertoire similarity was quantified with the Morisita-Horn index. TCRdb reworked the public reads: Q25 trimming with fastp, MiXCR clone assembly, productive beta chains retained. Every CDR3 protein is listed once, alongside the most common genes and DNA of its rows. V and J calls and clone size were set by TCRdb, not the authors. The sample table shows 200,000 to 300,000 distinct CDR3 sequences, and around 45% are seen once. Around 47% of the sample lies in the top ten.

This sample is part of a study of Graves' ophthalmopathy and Graves' hyperthyroidism listed by TCRdb under 2018. In the study overall: Peripheral blood was collected at initial diagnosis, before any treatment. For independent validation, a separate cohort was made up of 18 hyperthyroidism patients plus 17 patients who later progressed from hyperthyroidism to ophthalmopathy. In total, 135 blood samples were TCR-sequenced: 40 to 45 ophthalmopathy, some 72 hyperthyroidism and around 17 hyperthyroidism-to-ophthalmopathy patients. To explore V-J signatures that distinguish ophthalmopathy from hyperthyroidism, a discovery set of under 110 patients was enrolled, made up of around 40 with ophthalmopathy and under 65 with stable hyperthyroidism. In more than five hyperthyroidism patients, the T-cell repertoires found in thyroid tissue were compared with those found in blood. Once sampling was done, hyperthyroidism patients were given methimazole at a starting dose of 30 mg daily, while ophthalmopathy patients were given high-dose intravenous methylprednisolone. The study used signatures of the TCR beta repertoire to tell Graves' ophthalmopathy apart from Graves' hyperthyroidism and to predict which patients would progress to ophthalmopathy.

Results and caveats for the whole study, not just this receptor: In cross-validation, the 13-signature model distinguished ophthalmopathy from stable hyperthyroidism with approximately 88% sensitivity and roughly 81% specificity, and in the test set the corresponding values were roughly 78% and 74%. Most of the expanded thyroid clonotypes with a frequency above 0.001 were also detected in blood, and it was suggested that the thyroid immune response may be reflected by blood repertoires. No statistical method was used to set the sample size in advance, and the investigators knew which group each participant was assigned to. In validation, the model predicted ophthalmopathy progression with less than 71% sensitivity and 72.22% specificity; 12 predicted patients were CT-confirmed with GO in a median of approximately six months.

The sample taken for sequencing was peripheral blood. The clonotype was recovered from an adult man with Graves' ophthalmopathy. The chain uses TRBV7-9 and TRBJ1-6; 7 central bases correspond to TRBD1. The sequenced DNA: TGTGCCAGCAAAGCGGGACAGCTGAATTCACCCCTCCACTTT. It encodes CASKAGQLNSPLHF.